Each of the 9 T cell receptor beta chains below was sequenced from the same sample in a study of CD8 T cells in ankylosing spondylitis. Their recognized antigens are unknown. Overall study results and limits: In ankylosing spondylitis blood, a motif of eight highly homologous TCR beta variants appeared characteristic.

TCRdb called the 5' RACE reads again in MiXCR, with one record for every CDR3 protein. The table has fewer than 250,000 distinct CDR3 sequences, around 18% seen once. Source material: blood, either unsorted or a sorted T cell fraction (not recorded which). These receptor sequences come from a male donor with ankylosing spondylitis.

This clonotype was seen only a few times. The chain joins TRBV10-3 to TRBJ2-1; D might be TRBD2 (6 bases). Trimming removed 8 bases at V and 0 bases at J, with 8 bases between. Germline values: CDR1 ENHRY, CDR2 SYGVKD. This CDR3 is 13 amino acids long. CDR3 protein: CAIWEASYNEQFF. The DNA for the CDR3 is TGTGCCATCTGGGAGGCCTCCTACAATGAGCAGTTCTTC.

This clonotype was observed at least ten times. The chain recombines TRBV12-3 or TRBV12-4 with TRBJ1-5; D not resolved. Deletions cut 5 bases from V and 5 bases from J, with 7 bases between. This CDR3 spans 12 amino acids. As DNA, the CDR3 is TGTGCCAGCAGTCCGACTCATCAGCCCCAGCATTTT. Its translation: CASSPTHQPQHF.

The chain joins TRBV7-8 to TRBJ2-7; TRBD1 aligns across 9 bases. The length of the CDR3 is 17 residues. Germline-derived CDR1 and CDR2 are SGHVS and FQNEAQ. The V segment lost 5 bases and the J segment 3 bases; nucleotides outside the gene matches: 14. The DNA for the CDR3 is TGTGCCAGCAGCCCCCTCACAGGGGACAGGGTCGGCTACGAGCAGTACTTC. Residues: CASSPLTGDRVGYEQYF.

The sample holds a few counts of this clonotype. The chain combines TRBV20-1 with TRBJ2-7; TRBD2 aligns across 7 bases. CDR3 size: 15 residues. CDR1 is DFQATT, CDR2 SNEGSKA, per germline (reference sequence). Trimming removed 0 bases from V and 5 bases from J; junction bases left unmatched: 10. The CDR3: CSARDRAGVTNEQYF. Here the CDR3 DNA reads TGCAGTGCTAGAGATAGGGCGGGAGTTACGAACGAGCAGTACTTC.

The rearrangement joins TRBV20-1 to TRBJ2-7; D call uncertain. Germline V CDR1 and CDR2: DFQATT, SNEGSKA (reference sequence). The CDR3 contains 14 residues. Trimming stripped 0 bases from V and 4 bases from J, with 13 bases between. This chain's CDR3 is CSARDRVSDYEQYF. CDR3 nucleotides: TGCAGTGCTAGAGATCGCGTCAGTGATTACGAGCAGTACTTC.

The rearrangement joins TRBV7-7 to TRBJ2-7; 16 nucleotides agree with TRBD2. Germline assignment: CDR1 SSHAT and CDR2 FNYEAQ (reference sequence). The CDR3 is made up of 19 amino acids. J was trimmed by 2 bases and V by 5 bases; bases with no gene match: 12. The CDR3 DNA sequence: TGTGCCAGCAGCCCCGGGCCAGCCGGGACTAGCGGGAGGGCCTACGAGCAGTACTTC. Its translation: CASSPGPAGTSGRAYEQYF.

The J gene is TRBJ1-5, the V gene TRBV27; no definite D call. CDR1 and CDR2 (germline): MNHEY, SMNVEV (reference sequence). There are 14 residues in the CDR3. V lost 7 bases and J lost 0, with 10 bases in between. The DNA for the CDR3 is TGTGCCAGCAAGGAAGGGAATAGCAATCAGCCCCAGCATTTT. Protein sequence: CASKEGNSNQPQHF.

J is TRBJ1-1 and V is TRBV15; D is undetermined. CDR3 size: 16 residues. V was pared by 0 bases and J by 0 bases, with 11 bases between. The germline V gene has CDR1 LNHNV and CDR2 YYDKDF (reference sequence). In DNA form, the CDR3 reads TGTGCCACCAGCAGAGATACCTTTGGGATGAACACTGAAGCTTTCTTT. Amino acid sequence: CATSRDTFGMNTEAFF.

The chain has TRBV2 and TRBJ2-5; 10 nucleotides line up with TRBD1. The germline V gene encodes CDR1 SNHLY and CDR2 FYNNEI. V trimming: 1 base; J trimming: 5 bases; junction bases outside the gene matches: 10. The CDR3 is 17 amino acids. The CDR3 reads CASSEDGWGQGSETQYF. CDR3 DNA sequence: TGTGCCAGCAGTGAAGATGGATGGGGACAGGGGTCGGAGACCCAGTACTTC. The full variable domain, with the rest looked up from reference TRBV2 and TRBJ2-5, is EPEVTQTPSHQVTQMGQEVILRCVPISNHLYFYWYRQILGQKVEFLVSFYNNEISEKSEIFDDQFSVERPDGSNFTLKIRSTKLEDSAMYFCASSEDGWGQGSETQYFGPGTRLLVL.